Below are 23 T cell receptor beta chains sequenced from a single sample in a study of T and B cells in COVID-19 patients. TRB was amplified from about 260-540 ng of blood genomic DNA. Multiplex PCR with BIOMED2 TRB-A/B primer pools amplified TRB rearrangements. One entry per CDR3 protein results from TCRdb running MiXCR on the multiplex PCR reads. The sample has some 4,000 distinct CDR3 sequences; roughly 23% are singletons. The specimen was blood. The receptors stem from a human donor with active COVID-19.

This clonotype was detected many times. The genes are TRBV30 and TRBJ1-2, with TRBD1 matching 8 bases. The CDR3 sequence is 15 residues long. In germline, CDR1 is GTSNPN, CDR2 SVGIG (reference sequence). V shed 1 base and J 7 bases; nucleotides not matched to a gene: 11. The CDR3 sequence: CAWSALRTGTSGYTF. For the CDR3, the DNA is TGTGCCTGGAGTGCACTTAGGACAGGGACTTCTGGCTACACCTTC.

The chain combines TRBV4-3 with TRBJ2-5; D uncertain. The CDR3 loop spans 12 amino acids. CDR1 is LGHNA and CDR2 is YSLEER in the germline V gene. Trimming cost V 0 bases and J 2 bases, with 1 base left between them. The CDR3 region is CASSQDQETQYF. CDR3 sequence (DNA): TGCGCCAGCAGCCAAGATCAAGAGACCCAGTACTTC.

V gene TRBV6-2 or TRBV6-3 combines with J gene TRBJ1-1; D unresolved. The V gene lost 0 bases and the J gene lost 4 bases, with 9 bases spanning the gap. This CDR3 region has 14 residues. In germline, CDR1 is MNHEY, CDR2 SVGEGT. DNA for the CDR3: TGTGCCAGCAGTTACTCAGGCAGCTTCACTGAAGCTTTCTTT. Translation gives CASSYSGSFTEAFF.

This clonotype was observed at least ten times. This chain joins TRBV12-3 or TRBV12-4 and TRBJ1-5; D not resolved. V was shortened by 4 bases and J by 6 bases, with 4 bases between the two germline ends. CDR3 size: 11 residues. The CDR3 bases are TGTGCCAGCAGTTCCGGTCAGCCCCAGCATTTT. Translation gives CASSSGQPQHF.

This clonotype is medium-sized in the sample. This chain joins TRBV18 and TRBJ1-4, with D possibly matching TRBD1 (6 bases). The CDR3 contains 16 residues. V lost 3 bases, J lost 5 bases, and 16 bases lay in between. CDR1 and CDR2 (germline): KGHSH, LQKENI. The CDR3 region has the DNA TGTGCCAGCTCACCCCCCGACGGGGGCCTAAATGAAAAACTGTTTTTT. Residues: CASSPPDGGLNEKLFF.

This clonotype was observed a few times. The V gene is TRBV7-2, the J gene TRBJ1-5; 7 bases match TRBD1. The V gene end was trimmed by 7 bases and the J gene end by 4 bases; junction bases not matched to a gene: 7. The CDR3 has 14 amino acids. Germline-derived CDR1 and CDR2 are SGHTA and FQGNSA. CDR3: CASTNQQGNQPQHF. CDR3 in DNA: TGTGCCAGCACCAACCAACAGGGGAATCAGCCCCAGCATTTT.

The chain couples TRBV7-2 to TRBJ2-7; a possible D gene is TRBD2 (6 bases). CDR1 and CDR2 (germline): SGHTA, FQGNSA. V lost 8 bases and J 4 bases, leaving 9 bases between the germline ends. This CDR3 has 11 amino acids. The CDR3 DNA sequence: TGTGCCAGCTACCGGGGGTACGAGCAGTACTTC. Amino acids: CASYRGYEQYF.

This clonotype is deemed medium-sized. The chain's CDR3 is CASSPPSVPGYGYTF. In nucleotides, the CDR3 is TGTGCCAGCTCACCACCGTCCGTTCCAGGGTATGGCTACACCTTC. This rearrangement joins TRBV18 to TRBJ1-2, with D maybe TRBD1 (5 bases). Looked up from germline, CDR1 is KGHSH and CDR2 is LQKENI. The CDR3 covers 15 residues. The V and J ends lost 0 bases and 5 bases respectively, with 13 bases between them.

This clonotype is large (0.1 to 1%) within its sample. CDR3 bases: TGTGCCAGCAGCCCTCGGCGGGGATCAGATACGCAGTATTTT. As protein: CASSPRRGSDTQYF. V is TRBV11-1 and J is TRBJ2-3; D possibly corresponds to TRBD2 (6 bases). With 5 bases removed from V and 4 bases from J, the gap between germline ends came to 13 bases. Germline values: CDR1 SGHAT, CDR2 FQDESV (reference sequence). The CDR3 length is 14 residues.

V is TRBV6-1 and J is TRBJ2-7; D perhaps matches TRBD1 (5 bases). The CDR3 has 13 amino acids. Germline CDR1 MNHNS, CDR2 SASEGT. The germline V and J ends were trimmed by 5 bases and 2 bases, with 10 bases remaining between them. As DNA, the CDR3 is TGTGCCAGCAGTTTCGAGACAGCCTACGAGCAGTACTTC. Its protein product is CASSFETAYEQYF.

In its sample, this clonotype was seen a few times. The V gene is TRBV7-2, the J gene TRBJ1-3; D may be TRBD1 (5 bases). The V gene's germline CDR1 is SGHTA and CDR2 FQGNSA. The CDR3 covers 15 residues. The V end lost 3 bases, the J end lost 4 bases, and 13 bases lay between the germline ends. The CDR3 sequence: CASSFNQGNGNTIYF. The CDR3, as DNA: TGTGCCAGCAGCTTTAACCAGGGTAACGGAAACACCATATATTTT.

This clonotype is classed as medium-sized. Written as DNA, the CDR3 is TGTGCCAGCAGCTTTGGCGAGACCCAGTACTTC. Its protein product is CASSFGETQYF. The chain is built from TRBV5-5 and TRBJ2-5, with D unclear. This CDR3 is built from 11 residues. With 2 bases removed from V and 5 bases from J, the gap between germline ends came to 4 bases. Per germline, CDR1 SGHKS and CDR2 YYEKEE (reference sequence).

This clonotype has more than one count but fewer than ten. The V and J genes are TRBV11-3 and TRBJ2-1; tentatively, D is TRBD2 (6 bases). V was trimmed by 5 bases and J by 3 bases, leaving 14 bases between them. This CDR3 has 15 residues. The V gene's germline CDR1 is SGHNT and CDR2 YENEEA. In DNA, the CDR3 is TGTGCCAGCAGCGCACGGACTACTAACTACAATGAGCAGTTCTTC. This gives the protein CASSARTTNYNEQFF.

V usage is TRBV6-2 or TRBV6-3 and J usage is TRBJ2-1; TRBD2 agrees at 10 bases. CDR1 MNHEY and CDR2 SVGEGT come from the germline V gene. After removal of 5 bases from V and 7 bases from J, the junction contained 5 bases not matched to a gene. The CDR3 is 14 amino acids. The CDR3 bases are TGTGCCAGCAGTACAAAGCGGGAGGGTAATGAGCAGTTCTTC. The encoded protein is CASSTKREGNEQFF.

At least ten counts were recorded for this clonotype. The chain employs TRBV6-6 and TRBJ1-5; a weak D match, TRBD1 (6 bases). This CDR3 spans 17 amino acids. The germline gives CDR1 MNHNY, CDR2 SVGAGI (reference sequence). The V gene lost 0 bases and the J gene lost 4 bases, with 16 bases spanning the gap. The DNA for the CDR3 is TGTGCCAGCAGTTACTCGTTTTCAGGGGCGGATAATCAGCCCCAGCATTTT. Translating gives CASSYSFSGADNQPQHF.

V and J are TRBV10-1 and TRBJ2-7; D gene unclear. Per the germline V gene, CDR1 is WNHNN and CDR2 is SYGVQD (reference sequence). The ends were cut back, 2 bases at V and 2 bases at J, with 10 bases in the middle. The CDR3 length is 14 residues. The DNA for the CDR3 is TGCGCCAGCAGTGAGGTTAACTACCCCTACGAGCAGTACTTC. As protein: CASSEVNYPYEQYF.

V usage is TRBV27 and J usage is TRBJ2-4; 10 bases match TRBD1. Per germline, CDR1 MNHEY and CDR2 SMNVEV (reference sequence). This CDR3 comprises 15 residues. J was trimmed by 5 bases and V by 6 bases; bases with no gene match: 7. CDR3 DNA sequence: TGTGCCAGCAGGCGATCGGGGACAGGGGAAAACATTCAGTACTTC. Translation: CASRRSGTGENIQYF.

This clonotype counts as medium-sized. J is TRBJ1-4 and V is TRBV6-5; D is perhaps TRBD1 (6 bases). The CDR3 sequence is 15 residues long. Germline V gene lookup returns CDR1 MNHEY and CDR2 SVGAGI. Trimming stripped 0 bases from V and 11 bases from J, with 16 bases between. DNA of the CDR3: TGTGCCAGCAGTTACTCGATTGGCCAGGGGCGGAAACTGTTTTTT. Its translation: CASSYSIGQGRKLFF.

This clonotype is classed as hyperexpanded. The chain has TRBV4-3 and TRBJ2-6; D may be TRBD1 (5 bases). CDR3 size: 22 residues. The V end was cut by 0 bases, the J end by 0 bases, with 24 bases between. Germline-derived CDR1 and CDR2 are LGHNA and YSLEER. CDR3 amino acids: CASSQDLVVPDSLFSGANVLTF. Written as DNA, the CDR3 is TGCGCCAGCAGCCAAGATTTAGTTGTACCCGACAGCCTTTTCTCTGGGGCCAACGTCCTGACTTTC.

Notes on this clonotype: This may be a read error, as it is one base from a much larger clone. The genes are TRBV7-2 and TRBJ2-1, with D possibly matching TRBD2 (5 bases). Germline loops: CDR1 SGHTA, CDR2 FQGNSA. Trimming removed 11 bases at V and 6 bases at J, with 11 bases between. The CDR3 sequence is 11 residues long. Written as DNA, the CDR3 is TGTGCCTGCTACCGGGGCAATGAGCAGTTCTTC. Its protein is CACYRGNEQFF.

With respect to this clonotype: A much larger clone is a single base away; this may be a read error. The chain uses TRBV7-2 and TRBJ2-1; perhaps TRBD2 as D (6 bases). The CDR3 has 16 amino acids. Trimming stripped 2 bases from V and 3 bases from J, with 14 bases between. Germline assignment: CDR1 SGHTA and CDR2 FQGNSA. CDR3 sequence (DNA): TGTGCCAGCAGCTTACGGGACGGGAGTAACTACAATGAGCAGTTCTTC. Its translation: CASSLRDGSNYNEQFF. Variable domain in full (rest from reference TRBV7-2 and TRBJ2-1): GAGVSQSPSNKVTEKGKDVELRCDPISGHTALYWYRQSLGQGLEFLIYFQGNSAPDKSGLPSDRFSAERTGGSVSTLTIQRTQQEDSAVYLCASSLRDGSNYNEQFFGPGTRLTVL.

By sample share, this clonotype is large. The chain links TRBV29-1 to TRBJ2-1, with 11 nucleotides matching TRBD2. V was pared by 8 bases and J by 5 bases, with 8 bases of the junction left unmatched. CDR3 length equals 14 residues. Germline CDR1 and CDR2: SQVTM and ANQGSEA. Here the CDR3 DNA reads TGCAGCACCCGTAGCGGGAGGGCCAACAATGAGCAGTTCTTC. This gives the protein CSTRSGRANNEQFF.

The chain carries TRBV5-1 and TRBJ2-2, with TRBD2 matching over 11 bases. This CDR3 has 16 residues. The germline V gene encodes CDR1 SGHRS and CDR2 YFSETQ. After removal of 5 bases from V and 4 bases from J, the junction contained 7 bases not matched to a gene. CDR3 bases: TGCGCCAGCAGAATAGCGGGAGGGCCGGGCACCGGGGAGCTGTTTTTT. It codes for CASRIAGGPGTGELFF. Full variable domain (remainder filled in from reference TRBV5-1 and TRBJ2-2): KAGVTQTPRYLIKTRGQQVTLSCSPISGHRSVSWYQQTPGQGLQFLFEYFSETQRNKGNFPGRFSGRQFSNSRSEMNVSTLELGDSALYLCASRIAGGPGTGELFFGEGSRLTVL.